These 28 T cell receptor beta chains were all obtained from the same sample, sequenced in a study of T-cell reconstitution after alpha-beta-depleted transplantation in children. TCRbeta library preparation incorporated unique molecular identifiers. Each CDR3 protein gets one entry after TCRdb re-called the PCR reads with MiXCR. The sample lists approximately 230,000 distinct CDR3 sequences; roughly 25% were seen once. Sequencing used PBMCs, mostly from graft donor cells, obtained 360 days after TCRalphabeta/CD19-depleted stem cell transplant. The receptor set was obtained from a female patient aged 2 to 10 who had a stem cell transplant for congenital amegakaryocytic thrombocytopenia, so the T cells may come from the graft donor.

This clonotype was observed a handful of times. The chain combines TRBV12-3 or TRBV12-4 with TRBJ2-7; D perhaps matches TRBD2 (5 bases). The CDR3 spans 14 residues. V gave up 8 bases and J gave up 5 bases, with 19 bases separating them. CDR3 sequence (DNA): TGTGCCAGCGGGCCCCGGGGAACTTCCGACGAGCAGTACTTC. It encodes CASGPRGTSDEQYF.

The table lists this clonotype with a few counts. V and J are TRBV7-9 and TRBJ2-7; 9 nucleotides match TRBD1. Germline V gene sequence: CDR1 SEHNR, CDR2 FQNEAQ (reference sequence). The trim removed 5 bases at V and 7 bases at J, leaving 18 bases unmatched. The CDR3 covers 17 residues. The DNA for the CDR3 is TGTGCCAGCAGCCGATTCTTGTGGGACAGGGAAGGTGGAGAGCAGTACTTC. It is translated as CASSRFLWDREGGEQYF.

The genes are TRBV7-8 and TRBJ2-1, with D maybe TRBD2 (6 bases). This CDR3 region has 14 residues. V dropped 0 bases and J dropped 5 bases, with 8 bases sitting between them. The germline gives CDR1 SGHVS, CDR2 FQNEAQ. The CDR3 nucleotides read TGTGCCAGCAGCTTAGCGCGCGGGAACAATGAGCAGTTCTTC. It is translated as CASSLARGNNEQFF.

V usage is TRBV6-1 and J usage is TRBJ2-1, with D unresolved. Germline lookup yields CDR1 MNHNS and CDR2 SASEGT. This CDR3 comprises 15 residues. Trimming took 5 bases from V and 2 from J, leaving 13 bases between them. CDR3 region: CASSKTALTYNEQFF. CDR3 in DNA: TGTGCCAGCAGTAAGACGGCGTTAACCTACAATGAGCAGTTCTTC.

The rearrangement links TRBV12-3 or TRBV12-4 to TRBJ1-1; D may be TRBD1 (6 bases). Between the trimmed V and J ends, which lost 3 bases and 4 bases, there was a span of 15 bases. The CDR3 is 15 residues long. The CDR3 sequence: CASSFRHRVGTEAFF. CDR3 DNA sequence: TGTGCCAGCAGTTTTCGGCACAGGGTGGGCACTGAAGCTTTCTTT.

The chain carries TRBV28 and TRBJ2-1, with TRBD2 identical over 11 bases. V was clipped by 7 bases and J by 9 bases; unmatched bases: 11. This CDR3 is 15 amino acids long. From germline, CDR1 is MDHEN and CDR2 SYDVKM. CDR3 coding DNA: TGTGCCAGCACTCCCAATAGCGGGGGGGCTCTTGAGCAGTTCTTC. Its protein is CASTPNSGGALEQFF. Combining the CDR3 with reference TRBV28 and TRBJ2-1 gives the whole variable domain DVKVTQSSRYLVKRTGEKVFLECVQDMDHENMFWYRQDPGLGLRLIYFSYDVKMKEKGDIPEGYSVSREKKERFSLILESASTNQTSMYLCASTPNSGGALEQFFGPGTRLTVL.

V is TRBV12-3 or TRBV12-4 and J is TRBJ2-3; maybe TRBD2 (6 bases). V was clipped by 7 bases and J by 3 bases, with 20 bases between them. CDR3 length: 16 residues. The CDR3 DNA reads TGTGCCAGCACCCTGAGCGGGTGGGCCGGGACAGATACGCAGTATTTT. Residues: CASTLSGWAGTDTQYF.

The CDR3 here is CASSLVHMNTEAFF. The CDR3 nucleotides are TGTGCCAGCAGTTTAGTTCACATGAACACTGAAGCTTTCTTT. The chain has TRBV12-3 or TRBV12-4 and TRBJ1-1; D is uncertain. This CDR3 is 14 amino acids long. With 1 base removed from V and 0 bases from J, the gap between germline ends came to 6 bases.

This rearrangement joins TRBV5-6 to TRBJ2-4, with D tentatively TRBD1 (6 bases). Germline-derived CDR1 and CDR2 are SGHDT and YYEEEE. This CDR3 contains 15 residues. V was clipped by 0 bases and J by 4 bases, with 11 bases between them. CDR3 DNA: TGTGCCAGCAGCTTGGATCCGGGACAAAAAAACATTCAGTACTTC. Protein product: CASSLDPGQKNIQYF.

The rearrangement uses TRBV25-1 and TRBJ2-1, with D unclear. V lost 4 bases to trimming and J lost 0 bases, with 7 bases between them. This CDR3 has 14 amino acids. Germline V lookup: CDR1 MGHDK, CDR2 SYGVNS. The CDR3 loop reads CASSVWSSYNEQFF. The CDR3 bases are TGTGCCAGCAGTGTTTGGAGCTCCTACAATGAGCAGTTCTTC.

This clonotype was recorded at least ten times. The V and J genes are TRBV6-2 or TRBV6-3 and TRBJ2-6, with D perhaps assigned TRBD1 or TRBD2 (5 bases each). This CDR3 has 20 amino acids. Germline lookup yields CDR1 MNHEY and CDR2 SVGEGT. Trimming took 2 bases from V and 2 from J, leaving 22 bases between them. DNA for the CDR3: TGTGCCAGCAGTTACGGAGCAGGGAGCTTCCCCACTCCTGGGGCCAACGTCCTGACTTTC. This encodes CASSYGAGSFPTPGANVLTF.

V is TRBV12-3 or TRBV12-4 and J is TRBJ1-4, with TRBD1 identical over 8 bases. The V segment lost 5 bases and the J segment 2 bases; nucleotides outside the gene matches: 10. The CDR3 sequence is 17 residues long. CDR3 nucleotide sequence: TGTGCCAGCAGTGTATACAGGGGGGTGAGCACTAATGAAAAACTGTTTTTT. It encodes CASSVYRGVSTNEKLFF.

The V gene is TRBV7-3, the J gene TRBJ1-1, with a tentative D call TRBD1 (5 bases). V was shortened by 5 bases and J by 6 bases, with 13 bases between the two germline ends. The germline gives CDR1 SGHTA, CDR2 FQGTGA. The CDR3 consists of 13 residues. As DNA, the CDR3 is TGTGCCAGCAGCATAGGACGGGGCTCTGAAGCTTTCTTT. Translated, it gives CASSIGRGSEAFF.

J is TRBJ2-7 and V is TRBV2; TRBD2 agrees at 7 bases. The CDR3 runs to 13 residues. V shed 6 bases, J shed 1 base, and the junction held 3 bases outside the gene matches. In germline, CDR1 is SNHLY, CDR2 FYNNEI. CDR3 region: CASRAGGSYEQYF. CDR3 DNA: TGTGCCAGCAGAGCCGGGGGGTCCTACGAGCAGTACTTC. The full variable domain, in which reference TRBV2 and TRBJ2-7 provide the parts outside the CDR3, is EPEVTQTPSHQVTQMGQEVILRCVPISNHLYFYWYRQILGQKVEFLVSFYNNEISEKSEIFDDQFSVERPDGSNFTLKIRSTKLEDSAMYFCASRAGGSYEQYFGPGTRLTVT.

This clonotype showed up just a few times. The chain is built from TRBV12-5 and TRBJ2-7, with 7 bases aligning to TRBD1. CDR1 and CDR2 (germline): LGHNT, FRNRAP. V gave up 7 bases and J gave up 2 bases; unmatched junction bases: 14. The CDR3 extends over 16 amino acids. The CDR3 sequence is CASVLRLQGPPYEQYF. DNA of the CDR3: TGTGCTAGTGTACTTCGTCTACAGGGGCCGCCCTACGAGCAGTACTTC.

The table lists this clonotype with a few counts. The V and J genes are TRBV12-3 or TRBV12-4 and TRBJ2-7, with D perhaps matching TRBD1 or TRBD2 (5 bases each). CDR3 length: 14 amino acids. V was clipped by 5 bases and J by 4 bases, with 15 bases between them. The CDR3 DNA is TGTGCCAGCAGTCCCCCGGGGCACCCTTACGAGCAGTACTTC. Its protein is CASSPPGHPYEQYF.

The chain combines TRBV29-1 with TRBJ2-7, with D maybe TRBD1 (5 bases). In germline, CDR1 is SQVTM, CDR2 ANQGSEA. Trimming shortened V by 6 bases and J by 3 bases, and 12 bases separated the two germline ends. The length of the CDR3 is 12 residues. As DNA, the CDR3 is TGCAGCGTCACAGGATTCGGCTACGAGCAGTACTTC. It specifies CSVTGFGYEQYF.

This clonotype was seen more than once but under ten times. The chain couples TRBV11-2 to TRBJ2-2, with TRBD1 matching 8 bases. The CDR3 totals 16 residues. The trim removed 2 bases at V and 0 bases at J, leaving 2 bases unmatched. CDR1 is SGHAT and CDR2 is FQNNGV in the germline V gene. CDR3: CASSLFRGPNTGELFF. The CDR3 DNA sequence: TGTGCCAGCAGCTTATTCAGGGGGCCGAACACCGGGGAGCTGTTTTTT. The full variable domain, with the rest looked up from reference TRBV11-2 and TRBJ2-2, is EAGVAQSPRYKIIEKRQSVAFWCNPISGHATLYWYQQILGQGPKLLIQFQNNGVVDDSQLPKDRFSAERLKGVDSTLKIQPAKLEDSAVYLCASSLFRGPNTGELFFGEGSRLTVL.

Here the CDR3 DNA reads TGTGCCAGCAGCTTAGGCACAGATGAGCAGTTCTTC. It yields the protein CASSLGTDEQFF. The rearrangement uses TRBV7-9 and TRBJ2-1; unclear D gene. The CDR3 runs 12 residues. CDR1 and CDR2 (germline): SEHNR, FQNEAQ (reference sequence). Trimming took 1 base from V and 8 from J, leaving 6 bases between them. The entire variable domain, with the rest obtained from reference TRBV7-9 and TRBJ2-1, is as follows: DTGVSQNPRHKITKRGQNVTFRCDPISEHNRLYWYRQTLGQGPEFLTYFQNEAQLEKSRLLSDRFSAERPKGSFSTLEIQRTEQGDSAMYLCASSLGTDEQFFGPGTRLTVL.

The table lists this clonotype with a few counts. V and J are TRBV3-1 and TRBJ2-3; D possibly matches TRBD1 or TRBD2 (5 bases each). V was clipped by 1 base and J by 6 bases, with 23 bases between them. The CDR3 runs 18 residues. CDR1 and CDR2 from the germline V gene are LGHDT and YNNKEL (reference sequence). As DNA, the CDR3 is TGTGCCAGCAGCCAAGGGATGTTGTGGGGTAGGGGAGCTGATACGCAGTATTTT. Translated, it gives CASSQGMLWGRGADTQYF.

The rearrangement uses TRBV7-8 and TRBJ2-1; D not resolved. Trimming left V 5 bases short and J 5 bases short, with 19 bases between. The CDR3 sequence is 16 residues long. Germline CDR1 SGHVS, CDR2 FQNEAQ. CDR3 DNA sequence: TGTGCCAGCAGCCCCAAGGGCCTAGAGAGCCACAATGAGCAGTTCTTC. This gives the protein CASSPKGLESHNEQFF.

This clonotype turned up a few times. The chain uses TRBV12-3 or TRBV12-4 and TRBJ1-1, with a weak D call TRBD1 (5 bases). V dropped 6 bases and J dropped 10 bases, with 18 bases sitting between them. This CDR3 is built from 13 residues. The CDR3 DNA reads TGTGCCAGCAGATGGCAGGGCGATCGCGGAGCTTTCTTT. This translates into CASRWQGDRGAFF.

This clonotype came up a few times. The CDR3 here is CSASWSGGPRNQPQHF. CDR3 sequence (DNA): TGCAGTGCTAGTTGGTCAGGGGGCCCGCGTAATCAGCCCCAGCATTTT. This sequence joins TRBV20-1 and TRBJ1-5; 8 nucleotides agree with TRBD1. The V gene end was trimmed by 3 bases and the J gene end by 4 bases; junction bases not matched to a gene: 11. The germline CDR1 and CDR2 sequences are DFQATT and SNEGSKA (reference sequence). This CDR3 has 16 amino acids.

The chain couples TRBV5-1 to TRBJ2-7; TRBD1 is a possible D gene (6 bases). The CDR3 spans 15 residues. Germline-derived CDR1 and CDR2 are SGHRS and YFSETQ. Trimming left V 1 base short and J 3 bases short, with 14 bases between. The CDR3 region is CASSLWGTGLYEQYF. CDR3 DNA: TGCGCCAGCAGCTTGTGGGGCACAGGGCTCTACGAGCAGTACTTC.

V and J are TRBV2 and TRBJ1-6; 9 nucleotides agree with TRBD1. This CDR3 is 16 amino acids long. Trimming at V came to 5 bases and at J to 5 bases, leaving 7 bases not matched to a gene. CDR1 is SNHLY, CDR2 FYNNEI, per germline. DNA for the CDR3: TGTGCCAGCAGTATCAGGACAGGGGAACATAATTCACCCCTCCACTTT. The encoded protein is CASSIRTGEHNSPLHF.

This clonotype has a handful of counts. The chain joins TRBV27 to TRBJ2-7, with no clear D. Germline V lookup: CDR1 MNHEY, CDR2 SMNVEV (reference sequence). This CDR3 region has 15 residues. Trimming cost V 5 bases and J 3 bases, with 17 bases left between them. CDR3: CASSITYSEIYEQYF. CDR3 in DNA: TGTGCCAGCAGTATCACATACAGTGAGATCTACGAGCAGTACTTC.

This clonotype has more than one count but fewer than ten. The chain employs TRBV6-5 and TRBJ1-2, with a possible D match to TRBD1 (6 bases). The CDR3 length is 14 residues. Looked up from germline, CDR1 is MNHEY and CDR2 is SVGAGI. V lost 0 bases to trimming and J lost 8 bases, with 13 bases between them. CDR3 residues: CASSYSRGGLGYTF. The CDR3, as DNA: TGTGCCAGCAGTTACTCGAGGGGGGGCCTAGGCTACACCTTC.

This chain links TRBV20-1 with TRBJ2-2, with D tentatively TRBD2 (5 bases). The CDR3 sequence is 14 residues long. Trimming took off 1 base at V and 6 bases at J, with 12 bases between the two ends. Germline V gene sequence: CDR1 DFQATT, CDR2 SNEGSKA (reference sequence). The CDR3, as DNA: TGCAGTGCTAGAGGGACTCGCATTGCCGGGGAGCTGTTTTTT. Its protein is CSARGTRIAGELFF.